The 30 T cell receptor beta chains below come from one sample, sequenced in a study of T-cell memory formation after mild COVID-19. TCRdb analysed the 5' RACE reads with MiXCR anew, one entry per CDR3 protein. The profile shows just over 300,000 distinct CDR3 sequences, roughly a fifth of them singletons. Sequencing was done on a sample of PBMCs or a T cell subset sorted from them (not recorded which). The receptor set was obtained from a young man who had mild COVID-19 (a few samples of this study predate the infection). Cell type and time point are not known.

V and J are TRBV6-6 and TRBJ1-5; D uncertain. Germline CDR1 MNHNY, CDR2 SVGAGI (reference sequence). V was clipped by 0 bases and J by 7 bases, with 10 bases between them. This CDR3 contains 14 residues. This CDR3 reads CASSYSGSGQPQHF. In DNA form, the CDR3 reads TGTGCCAGCAGTTACTCGGGCTCCGGGCAGCCCCAGCATTTT.

This clonotype appeared a few times. The chain joins TRBV4-2 to TRBJ2-7; D is uncertain. The CDR3 consists of 16 residues. V lost 0 bases, J lost 4 bases, and 16 bases lay in between. The germline gives CDR1 LGHNA, CDR2 YNFKEQ. The DNA for the CDR3 is TGTGCCAGCAGCCAAGATCTTCGGCGGCTCAGTTACGAGCAGTACTTC. This translates into CASSQDLRRLSYEQYF.

This clonotype was observed a few times. CDR3 DNA: TGTGCCAGCAAATCTAGCGGGGGGCCAAGCGACAATGAGCAGTTCTTC. Protein product: CASKSSGGPSDNEQFF. The V and J genes are TRBV12-3 or TRBV12-4 and TRBJ2-1; 11 bases agree with TRBD2. With V trimmed by 7 bases and J by 5 bases, 10 bases remained unmatched. This CDR3 comprises 16 residues.

This clonotype was observed a handful of times. The rearrangement links TRBV20-1 to TRBJ1-2, with D possibly TRBD1 on 6 matching bases. CDR1 DFQATT and CDR2 SNEGSKA come from the germline V gene (reference sequence). CDR3 length equals 14 residues. V was clipped by 0 bases and J by 4 bases, with 12 bases between them. The CDR3: CSARDLPGVYGYTF. In nucleotides, the CDR3 is TGCAGTGCTAGAGATCTTCCAGGGGTCTATGGCTACACCTTC.

This chain connects TRBV7-4 to TRBJ2-1; TRBD2 agrees at 12 bases. The germline V gene has CDR1 SGHVT and CDR2 SQSDAQ. The V gene end was trimmed by 8 bases and the J gene end by 0 bases; junction bases not matched to a gene: 8. This CDR3 has 17 amino acids. CDR3 sequence: CASFRTSGVLSYNEQFF. CDR3 DNA: TGTGCCAGCTTTCGGACTAGCGGGGTCCTCTCCTACAATGAGCAGTTCTTC.

This clonotype was detected many times. J is TRBJ2-7 and V is TRBV7-6, with 7 bases aligning to TRBD1. V was pared by 5 bases and J by 3 bases, with 10 bases of the junction left unmatched. From germline, CDR1 is SGHVS and CDR2 FNYEAQ. The CDR3 is 15 residues long. The CDR3 reads CASSPDGQAIYEQYF. The DNA of the CDR3 is TGTGCCAGCAGCCCAGATGGACAGGCGATCTACGAGCAGTACTTC.

This clonotype occurred a few times. The V call is TRBV5-1, the J call TRBJ2-2; 11 nucleotides agree with TRBD2. Germline values: CDR1 SGHRS, CDR2 YFSETQ. V shed 4 bases and J 8 bases; nucleotides not matched to a gene: 10. This CDR3 is 16 amino acids long. The CDR3 here is CASSPLTSGARGELFF. The CDR3 DNA reads as TGCGCCAGCAGCCCGCTGACTAGCGGGGCTCGGGGGGAGCTGTTTTTT.

V is TRBV4-2 and J is TRBJ1-5, with unresolved D. Per germline, CDR1 LGHNA and CDR2 YNFKEQ. This CDR3 has 15 residues. Trimming took off 0 bases at V and 7 bases at J, with 13 bases between the two ends. The CDR3 bases are TGTGCCAGCAGCCAAGATATCGGGGAGATGCAGCCCCAGCATTTT. Its protein product is CASSQDIGEMQPQHF.

With respect to this clonotype: An end of the junction differs from the germline gene, which may be a read error. The V gene is TRBV7-2, the J gene TRBJ2-1; maybe TRBD2 (6 bases). The CDR3 is made up of 11 amino acids. CDR1 SGHTA and CDR2 FQGNSA come from the germline V gene. CDR3 region: CASSGRDSRLF. CDR3 bases: TGTGCCAGCAGCGGCCGGGACTCCCGCCTCTTC.

V is TRBV6-5 and J is TRBJ2-3, with D possibly TRBD2 on 7 matching bases. This CDR3 region has 15 residues. Germline CDR1 is MNHEY and CDR2 is SVGAGI. V was pared by 2 bases and J by 6 bases, with 15 bases between. The CDR3 nucleotides read TGTGCCAGCAGTTACGTACGGGGGGCCACGGATACGCAGTATTTT. It yields the protein CASSYVRGATDTQYF.

This chain joins TRBV20-1 and TRBJ1-4, with D possibly being TRBD1 (5 bases). V shed 6 bases and J shed 8 bases, with 16 bases lying between them. The germline V gene has CDR1 DFQATT and CDR2 SNEGSKA (reference sequence). This CDR3 region has 13 residues. This chain's CDR3 is CSAIRKTDEKLFF. The CDR3 DNA reads as TGCAGTGCCATCCGAAAGACAGACGAAAAACTGTTTTTT.

This clonotype was seen repeatedly, ten times or more. The V and J genes are TRBV7-2 and TRBJ2-1, with 8 bases lining up with TRBD2. Losses at the gene ends were 3 bases for V and 4 bases for J; bases not matched to a gene: 5. This CDR3 comprises 15 residues. The germline CDR1 and CDR2 sequences are SGHTA and FQGNSA. The CDR3, as DNA: TGTGCCAGCAGCTTTAGTGGCGGGGGGTACAATGAGCAGTTCTTC. Protein product: CASSFSGGGYNEQFF.

This clonotype has more than one count but fewer than ten. This chain connects TRBV4-1 to TRBJ1-2; D gene unclear. V shed 0 bases and J shed 1 base, with 9 bases lying between them. Germline CDR1 is MGHRA and CDR2 is YSYEKL. This CDR3 is built from 15 residues. CDR3 in DNA: TGCGCCAGCAGCCAAGATGCGCACGATAACTATGGCTACACCTTC. It is translated as CASSQDAHDNYGYTF.

The chain joins TRBV10-3 to TRBJ2-7; weak D call: TRBD1 (6 bases). This CDR3 has 13 residues. V was cut by 6 bases and J by 0 bases, with 9 bases left in between. CDR1 is ENHRY, CDR2 SYGVKD, per germline. CDR3 sequence: CAISGDTSYEQYV. The CDR3 DNA reads as TGTGCCATCAGCGGGGACACCTCCTACGAGCAGTACGTC.

This clonotype was found once. This chain links TRBV5-5 with TRBJ2-3, with a tentative D call TRBD1 (5 bases). Between the trimmed V and J ends, which lost 3 bases and 1 base, there was a span of 12 bases. The V gene's germline CDR1 is SGHKS and CDR2 YYEKEE (reference sequence). CDR3 length: 15 residues. CDR3 in amino acids: CASSSPWGRTDTQYF. As DNA, the CDR3 is TGTGCCAGCAGCTCCCCTTGGGGCCGCACAGATACGCAGTATTTT.

The sample holds a few counts of this clonotype. The chain uses TRBV27 and TRBJ2-5; a possible D gene is TRBD2 (7 bases). V lost 7 bases to trimming and J lost 3 bases, with 15 bases between them. The germline gives CDR1 MNHEY, CDR2 SMNVEV (reference sequence). The CDR3 runs 14 residues. Written as DNA, the CDR3 is TGTGCCAGCAATAACCGGGGGGCAAAAGAGACCCAGTACTTC. The encoded protein is CASNNRGAKETQYF.

There are a few counts of this clonotype. The rearrangement links TRBV6-6 to TRBJ1-1; D is unclear. The V end lost 0 bases, the J end lost 0 bases, and 8 bases lay between the germline ends. Germline V CDR1 and CDR2: MNHNY, SVGAGI (reference sequence). The CDR3 has 15 residues. The CDR3 DNA reads TGTGCCAGCAGTTACTCAAGGGAAATGAACACTGAAGCTTTCTTT. Translated, it gives CASSYSREMNTEAFF.

This clonotype occurred many times. The genes are TRBV7-2 and TRBJ1-1, with 8 bases aligning to TRBD1. This CDR3 has 16 amino acids. V trimming: 2 bases; J trimming: 1 base; junction bases outside the gene matches: 6. CDR1 and CDR2 (germline): SGHTA, FQGNSA. Written as DNA, the CDR3 is TGTGCCAGCAGCTTAAACCCCGGGACAGGGAACACTGAAGCTTTCTTT. Encoded protein: CASSLNPGTGNTEAFF.

The chain is built from TRBV29-1 and TRBJ2-2; D not certain. CDR3 length: 14 residues. V gave up 5 bases and J gave up 0 bases, with 10 bases separating them. Per the germline V gene, CDR1 is SQVTM and CDR2 is ANQGSEA. CDR3 nucleotides: TGCAGCGTTACCCCGCACACGAACACCGGGGAGCTGTTTTTT. It encodes CSVTPHTNTGELFF.

This clonotype has just a few counts. The rearrangement links TRBV5-1 to TRBJ2-7; D uncertain. CDR1 is SGHRS and CDR2 is YFSETQ in the germline V gene. This CDR3 contains 11 residues. Deletions cut 4 bases from V and 5 bases from J, with 7 bases between. The chain's CDR3 is CASSGGHEQYF. Written as DNA, the CDR3 is TGCGCCAGCAGCGGCGGCCACGAGCAGTACTTC.

This clonotype was seen a single time. The V call is TRBV7-9, the J call TRBJ1-1; 7 positions match TRBD1. With V trimmed by 0 bases and J by 5 bases, 3 bases remained unmatched. CDR1 and CDR2 from the germline V gene are SEHNR and FQNEAQ (reference sequence). This CDR3 has 14 amino acids. In nucleotides, the CDR3 is TGTGCCAGCAGCTTAGCGCAGGGGGAGACTGAAGCTTTCTTT. It yields the protein CASSLAQGETEAFF.

This clonotype was detected many times. This rearrangement joins TRBV12-3 or TRBV12-4 to TRBJ2-3; 9 positions agree with TRBD2. The CDR3 totals 20 residues. V gave up 2 bases and J gave up 4 bases; unmatched junction bases: 19. CDR3 coding DNA: TGTGCCAGCAGTTTAAATTTTCGTTTTGTGGGGACTAGCCCCGCAGATACGCAGTATTTT. It is translated as CASSLNFRFVGTSPADTQYF.

This clonotype appeared a few times. This chain uses TRBV5-1 with TRBJ1-6; D gene ambiguous. The germline V gene encodes CDR1 SGHRS and CDR2 YFSETQ. The CDR3 covers 17 residues. V lost 0 bases and J lost 4, with 14 bases in between. The CDR3 spells CASSLAEGGGYNSPLHF. DNA of the CDR3: TGCGCCAGCAGCTTGGCCGAGGGTGGAGGGTATAATTCACCCCTCCACTTT.

A single count supports this clonotype. This rearrangement joins TRBV27 to TRBJ2-2; the D is unclear. The V gene's germline CDR1 is MNHEY and CDR2 SMNVEV (reference sequence). V dropped 0 bases and J dropped 7 bases, with 6 bases sitting between them. The CDR3 totals 13 residues. This chain's CDR3 is CASSLSSVGELFF. CDR3 nucleotides: TGTGCCAGCAGTTTATCTTCGGTCGGGGAGCTGTTTTTT.

V and J are TRBV5-1 and TRBJ2-3, with 9 positions matching TRBD2. Germline assignment: CDR1 SGHRS and CDR2 YFSETQ. This CDR3 is 14 amino acids long. V lost 4 bases, J lost 6 bases, and 6 bases stayed unmatched. CDR3 loop: CASSPGLALDTQYF. The CDR3 DNA reads as TGCGCCAGCAGCCCTGGACTAGCGTTGGATACGCAGTATTTT.

The chain carries TRBV11-2 and TRBJ1-2; possibly TRBD1 for D (5 bases). Germline values: CDR1 SGHAT, CDR2 FQNNGV. Trimming stripped 0 bases from V and 8 bases from J, with 19 bases between. This CDR3 is built from 16 residues. CDR3 coding DNA: TGTGCCAGCAGCTTAGATGGGGACGGGTTCCGGCGGGGCTACACCTTC. It translates to CASSLDGDGFRRGYTF.

This chain links TRBV28 with TRBJ2-5, with a tentative D call TRBD2 (6 bases). Trimming shortened V by 7 bases and J by 5 bases, and 8 bases separated the two germline ends. The CDR3 has 11 amino acids. Looked up from germline, CDR1 is MDHEN and CDR2 is SYDVKM. Here the CDR3 reads CASKAGETQYF. The DNA of the CDR3 is TGTGCCAGCAAGGCGGGGGAGACCCAGTACTTC. The whole variable domain, filled in from reference TRBV28 and TRBJ2-5, reads DVKVTQSSRYLVKRTGEKVFLECVQDMDHENMFWYRQDPGLGLRLIYFSYDVKMKEKGDIPEGYSVSREKKERFSLILESASTNQTSMYLCASKAGETQYFGPGTRLLVL.

This clonotype was recorded at least ten times. V and J are TRBV18 and TRBJ2-7; D ambiguous. The CDR3 spans 12 residues. Trimming took 3 bases from V and 0 from J, leaving 3 bases between them. The V gene's germline CDR1 is KGHSH and CDR2 LQKENI. The CDR3 bases are TGTGCCAGCTCACCCGGCTCCTACGAGCAGTACGTC. Translated, it gives CASSPGSYEQYV.

The chain uses TRBV4-3 and TRBJ2-5; D is undetermined. Looked up from germline, CDR1 is LGHNA and CDR2 is YSLEER. Trimming took 0 bases from V and 2 from J, leaving 22 bases between them. The length of the CDR3 is 19 residues. CDR3 DNA sequence: TGCGCCAGCAGCCAAGAGATCGGCACCGTCTCGAGGAAACAAGAGACCCAGTACTTC. Amino acid sequence: CASSQEIGTVSRKQETQYF.

The chain joins TRBV20-1 to TRBJ1-1; perhaps TRBD1 as D (5 bases). Germline-derived CDR1 and CDR2 are DFQATT and SNEGSKA (reference sequence). The CDR3 is 14 residues long. V gave up 5 bases and J gave up 4 bases, with 17 bases separating them. CDR3: CSASPLGATTEAFF. CDR3 nucleotide sequence: TGCAGTGCTTCCCCCCTTGGGGCCACCACTGAAGCTTTCTTT.